Below, 14 T cell receptor beta chains from the same sample are listed, as sequenced in a study of blood T cell repertoires in COVID-19. Produced via immunoSEQ multiplex PCR; TCRdb's table is partial and in-frame only. The sample has roughly 150,000 clones, roughly 71% seen once; the top ten hold more than 3%. Sequencing input: peripheral blood. All receptors come from a woman over 75 with acute or convalescent COVID-19.

The gene calls are TRBV29-1 and TRBJ1-2; D gene uncertain. The CDR3 has 13 residues. CDR1 is SQVTM and CDR2 is ANQGSEA in the germline V gene. V was cut by 7 bases and J by 2 bases, with 14 bases left in between. This chain's CDR3 is CSAQEQHNYGYTF. The CDR3 DNA is TGCAGCGCCCAAGAACAGCACAACTATGGCTACACCTTC.

V usage is TRBV11-3 and J usage is TRBJ1-1, with D unresolved. The CDR3 sequence is 13 residues long. The ends were cut back, 1 base at V and 4 bases at J, with 7 bases in the middle. The germline V gene encodes CDR1 SGHNT and CDR2 YENEEA. CDR3: CASSLVSTTEAFF. CDR3 nucleotide sequence: TGTGCCAGCAGCTTAGTTAGCACCACTGAAGCTTTCTTT.

V and J are TRBV6-5 and TRBJ1-4; D is unresolved. The length of the CDR3 is 16 residues. The V end was cut by 4 bases, the J end by 6 bases, with 18 bases between. Germline CDR1 and CDR2: MNHEY and SVGAGI. CDR3 nucleotides: TGTGCCAGCAGTTCCTCCTATACCGACTGGGATGAAAAACTGTTTTTT. This encodes CASSSSYTDWDEKLFF.

V and J are TRBV9 and TRBJ1-3, with 9 bases aligning to TRBD1. V was pared by 5 bases and J by 2 bases, with 8 bases of the junction left unmatched. Germline loops: CDR1 SGDLS, CDR2 YYNGEE. There are 16 residues in the CDR3. CDR3 coding DNA: TGTGCCAGCAGTTCCGGGACAGGGACGACTGGAAACACCATATATTTT. Amino acids: CASSSGTGTTGNTIYF. The whole variable domain, filled in from reference TRBV9 and TRBJ1-3, reads DSGVTQTPKHLITATGQRVTLRCSPRSGDLSVYWYQQSLDQGLQFLIQYYNGEERAKGNILERFSAQQFPDLHSELNLSSLELGDSALYFCASSSGTGTTGNTIYFGEGSWLTVV.

The chain has TRBV2 and TRBJ2-2, with D unclear. This CDR3 region has 13 residues. The V gene's germline CDR1 is SNHLY and CDR2 FYNNEI. V dropped 6 bases and J dropped 0 bases, with 5 bases sitting between them. For the CDR3, the DNA is TGTGCCAGCAGAACAGCGAACACCGGGGAGCTGTTTTTT. Amino acid sequence: CASRTANTGELFF. The full variable domain, with the rest looked up from reference TRBV2 and TRBJ2-2, is EPEVTQTPSHQVTQMGQEVILRCVPISNHLYFYWYRQILGQKVEFLVSFYNNEISEKSEIFDDQFSVERPDGSNFTLKIRSTKLEDSAMYFCASRTANTGELFFGEGSRLTVL.

CDR3 nucleotides: TGTGCCAGCAGCCTGAGCTCGGACAGGGGCTACGAGCAGTACTTC. The encoded protein is CASSLSSDRGYEQYF. The rearrangement joins TRBV3-1 (or the pseudogene TRBV3-2) to TRBJ2-7; 9 bases line up with TRBD1. The V gene's germline CDR1 is LGHDT and CDR2 YNNKEL (reference sequence). The CDR3 loop spans 15 amino acids. The ends lost 4 bases at V and 3 bases at J; junction bases unmatched: 7.

The chain couples TRBV5-6 to TRBJ1-1; 7 positions agree with TRBD1. V lost 0 bases and J lost 7; bases outside the gene matches: 0. Germline values: CDR1 SGHDT, CDR2 YYEEEE. This CDR3 comprises 12 residues. Here the CDR3 DNA reads TGTGCCAGCAGCTTGGGACAGGGTGAAGCTTTCTTT. This sequence encodes CASSLGQGEAFF.

V is TRBV30 and J is TRBJ1-2; tentatively, D is TRBD1 (5 bases). The ends were cut back, 6 bases at V and 6 bases at J, with 20 bases in the middle. The CDR3 has 14 amino acids. Germline V lookup: CDR1 GTSNPN, CDR2 SVGIG (reference sequence). Here the CDR3 reads CACGRTAQGDGYTF. In DNA form, the CDR3 reads TGTGCCTGCGGGCGAACAGCCCAGGGTGATGGCTACACCTTC.

The chain couples TRBV11-2 to TRBJ2-3; 7 positions agree with TRBD2. In germline, CDR1 is SGHAT, CDR2 FQNNGV. This CDR3 comprises 16 residues. Trimming cost V 3 bases and J 0 bases; bases outside gene matches: 6. The CDR3 loop reads CASSLGSGTSTDTQYF. CDR3 nucleotide sequence: TGTGCCAGCAGCTTGGGAAGCGGGACTAGCACAGATACGCAGTATTTT. Complete variable domain (other parts from reference TRBV11-2 and TRBJ2-3): EAGVAQSPRYKIIEKRQSVAFWCNPISGHATLYWYQQILGQGPKLLIQFQNNGVVDDSQLPKDRFSAERLKGVDSTLKIQPAKLEDSAVYLCASSLGSGTSTDTQYFGPGTRLTVL.

The chain combines TRBV3-1 (or the pseudogene TRBV3-2) with TRBJ1-1, with D tentatively TRBD1 (6 bases). Per the germline V gene, CDR1 is LGHDT and CDR2 is YNNKEL (reference sequence). Trimming pared 2 bases from V and 9 bases from J, leaving 10 bases between. The CDR3 is made up of 12 amino acids. CDR3 nucleotides: TGTGCCAGCAGCCAAAGTGACAGGCAAGCTTTCTTT. Protein sequence: CASSQSDRQAFF.

The chain links TRBV27 to TRBJ1-2; 8 bases match TRBD1. The J segment lost 0 bases and the V segment lost 5 bases, leaving 8 bases of the junction unmatched. CDR1 is MNHEY, CDR2 SMNVEV, per germline (reference sequence). The CDR3 is made up of 16 amino acids. The CDR3 DNA reads as TGTGCCAGCAGTCCCGGGACAGGCCTTGCTAACTATGGCTACACCTTC. Residues: CASSPGTGLANYGYTF.

The CDR3 loop is CASIKGSNTGELFF. The DNA for the CDR3 is TGTGCCAGCATTAAGGGGTCCAACACCGGGGAGCTGTTTTTT. The chain employs TRBV2 and TRBJ2-2, with D possibly matching TRBD1 (5 bases). The CDR3 consists of 14 residues. Trimming stripped 7 bases from V and 2 bases from J, with 11 bases between. Germline V gene data show CDR1 as SNHLY and CDR2 as FYNNEI. The full variable domain, rest sourced from reference TRBV2 and TRBJ2-2, is EPEVTQTPSHQVTQMGQEVILRCVPISNHLYFYWYRQILGQKVEFLVSFYNNEISEKSEIFDDQFSVERPDGSNFTLKIRSTKLEDSAMYFCASIKGSNTGELFFGEGSRLTVL.

The chain couples TRBV21-1 to TRBJ2-7; the DNA was not compared with TRBD1, the D call given in the table. TRBV21-1 is marked as a pseudogene. The CDR3 is 19 residues long. CDR3 coding DNA: TGTGCCAGCAGCAAAAGGGTCCGGACAGGGTTGTTTTTTTGCTACGAGCAGTACTTC. It yields the protein CASSKRVRTGLFFCYEQYF.

The chain has TRBV19 and TRBJ1-1, with a tentative D call TRBD1 (6 bases). Trimming took 6 bases from V and 4 from J, leaving 15 bases between them. This CDR3 spans 14 amino acids. Germline values: CDR1 LNHDA, CDR2 SQIVND (reference sequence). CDR3 sequence (DNA): TGTGCCAGTAGCCCCTTTGGGGGGGCCACTGAAGCTTTCTTT. Translating it yields CASSPFGGATEAFF. The full variable domain, rest sourced from reference TRBV19 and TRBJ1-1, is DGGITQSPKYLFRKEGQNVTLSCEQNLNHDAMYWYRQDPGQGLRLIYYSQIVNDFQKGDIAEGYSVSREKKESFPLTVTSAQKNPTAFYLCASSPFGGATEAFFGQGTRLTVV.